This T cell receptor beta chain was sequenced during a study of blood T cell repertoires in COVID-19. Turning to the study itself: From T cells, B-cell-depleted T cells, or PBMCs came the material, which was cDNA or gDNA.

Participants were aged about 18 to 100 years from approximately 25 US areas. Before they entered the study, exposed participants had met a COVID-19 case within 2 weeks. Germline CDR1 is SGHAT and CDR2 is FQNNGV. Trimming cost V 7 bases and J 5 bases; bases outside gene matches: 10. The CDR3 runs to 14 residues. The method was immunoSEQ multiplex PCR; TCRdb's version includes in-frame clones alone and lacks a portion of them. The table has approximately 200,000 clones, 75% to 90% seen once; the top ten hold about 4%. V gene TRBV11-2 combines with J gene TRBJ2-7; 8 nucleotides line up with TRBD1. The sequencing sample was made of PBMCs or T cells enriched from blood (not recorded which). The origin of this receptor is a woman aged 25 to 45 who had been exposed to COVID-19. This chain's CDR3 is CASTPGQGAHEQYF. CDR3 bases: TGTGCCAGCACCCCTGGACAGGGTGCCCACGAGCAGTACTTC.